This T cell receptor beta chain is from a study of blood T cell repertoires in COVID-19. Study as a whole: Acute and convalescent COVID-19 specimens originated in the United States, Italy and Spain. In each case, the material was cDNA or gDNA derived from T cells, B-cell-depleted T cells, or PBMCs.

The length of the CDR3 is 15 residues. Germline assignment: CDR1 SGHRS and CDR2 YFSETQ. The V end was cut by 2 bases, the J end by 2 bases, with 11 bases between. Original processing notes: The assay estimated nucleated cells by amplifying reference gene primers. The assay was immunoSEQ multiplex PCR, and TCRdb's table has in-frame clones only and misses some. V and J calls plus clone size are reproduced from that table; the DNA served to infer D and trimming. Of some 240,000 clones listed, more than 75% are singletons. As concerns this clone: Other DNA variants within this sample encode the same CDR3.

What was sequenced was peripheral blood. The origin of this receptor is a woman aged 70 to 79 with COVID-19, enrolled during active disease. The V and J genes are TRBV5-1 and TRBJ1-5, with a weak D call TRBD1 (5 bases). The CDR3 loop reads CASSLEGVGNQPQHF. CDR3 DNA: TGCGCCAGCAGCTTAGAAGGGGTAGGCAATCAGCCCCAGCATTTT.